These 22 T cell receptor beta chains originate from one sample sequenced in a study of cytomegalovirus exposure and HLA in healthy donors (TCRdb year 2017). Library preparation was by the immunoSEQ multiplex PCR assay. For the multiplex PCR, a mixture combining 60 forward primers for TCR Vbeta segments and 13 reverse primers for TCR Jbeta segments was used. TCRdb stores this immuneACCESS table with in-frame sequences only. Part of the clones is absent; in the studies checked, under half of the shortfall reflects unresolved V genes, and no reason is known for the rest. The sample table contains roughly 150,000 clones; only one count was recorded for more than 60% of them. About 11% of the sample is held by the ten biggest clonotypes. Sequencing input: PBMCs. The receptor source for this set is a man aged 18 to 30 in good health and CMV-seropositive.

CDR3 nucleotide sequence: TGTGCCAGCAGTTTAGATTGGACAGGGAGCCAGCCCCAGCATTTT. This sequence encodes CASSLDWTGSQPQHF. The rearrangement uses TRBV27 and TRBJ1-5; 8 bases align to TRBD1. The CDR3 is 15 residues long. The germline V gene encodes CDR1 MNHEY and CDR2 SMNVEV (reference sequence). V trimming: 2 bases; J trimming: 7 bases; junction bases outside the gene matches: 7.

The chain combines TRBV27 with TRBJ2-2; 8 bases agree with TRBD2. In germline, CDR1 is MNHEY, CDR2 SMNVEV (reference sequence). The CDR3 length is 14 residues. Unmatched junction bases numbered 7, after V lost 6 bases and J lost 7 bases. CDR3: CASSWGLGVGELFF. In DNA, the CDR3 is TGTGCCAGCAGCTGGGGACTAGGGGTCGGGGAGCTGTTTTTT.

V usage is TRBV5-1 and J usage is TRBJ1-1; D may be TRBD1 (5 bases). This CDR3 is built from 15 residues. Germline V gives CDR1 SGHRS, CDR2 YFSETQ. V shed 4 bases and J shed 3 bases, with 16 bases lying between them. The CDR3 region is CASSRGAAPDTEAFF. The DNA for the CDR3 is TGCGCCAGCAGCAGGGGCGCCGCGCCGGACACTGAAGCTTTCTTT.

This clone was found a few times. V usage is TRBV6-5 and J usage is TRBJ2-7, with 9 bases that match TRBD1. V trimming: 5 bases; J trimming: 3 bases; junction bases outside the gene matches: 8. The CDR3 spans 15 residues. Germline assignment: CDR1 MNHEY and CDR2 SVGAGI. CDR3 amino acids: CASSRPGQGNYEQYF. The CDR3 DNA sequence: TGTGCCAGCAGTCGACCGGGACAGGGTAACTACGAGCAGTACTTC.

V usage is TRBV7-8 and J usage is TRBJ1-4; 9 nucleotides line up with TRBD1. Germline lookup yields CDR1 SGHVS and CDR2 FQNEAQ. The CDR3 consists of 17 residues. The ends lost 7 bases at V and 3 bases at J; junction bases unmatched: 12. The CDR3 DNA follows: TGTGCCAGCATTCTTGGGAACAGGGGGCGGGCTAATGAAAAACTGTTTTTT. Translated: CASILGNRGRANEKLFF.

V usage is TRBV6-1 and J usage is TRBJ1-2, with D possibly matching TRBD1 (5 bases). There are 13 residues in the CDR3. The germline CDR1 and CDR2 sequences are MNHNS and SASEGT. Trimming pared 7 bases from V and 2 bases from J, leaving 11 bases between. The chain's CDR3 is CASNLGLNYGYTF. CDR3 coding DNA: TGTGCCAGCAACCTGGGGCTGAACTATGGCTACACCTTC.

The V and J genes are TRBV7-9 and TRBJ1-2, with D uncertain. The CDR3 is made up of 11 amino acids. The V gene lost 9 bases and the J gene lost 7 bases, with 12 bases spanning the gap. Germline-derived CDR1 and CDR2 are SEHNR and FQNEAQ (reference sequence). This CDR3 reads CASPDEGGYTF. The CDR3 nucleotides read TGTGCCAGTCCCGACGAGGGTGGCTACACCTTC.

V and J are TRBV4-2 and TRBJ2-3; TRBD1 aligns across 7 bases. The CDR3 spans 14 residues. Germline V gives CDR1 LGHNA, CDR2 YNFKEQ. The ends lost 2 bases at V and 5 bases at J; junction bases unmatched: 4. Here the CDR3 reads CASSQTGAGDTQYF. CDR3 DNA sequence: TGTGCCAGCAGCCAAACAGGGGCGGGAGATACGCAGTATTTT.

This clone has a handful of counts. The chain uses TRBV18 and TRBJ1-3; D not certain. Germline V gene lookup returns CDR1 KGHSH and CDR2 LQKENI. This CDR3 comprises 14 residues. The V end was cut by 3 bases, the J end by 0 bases, with 6 bases between. CDR3 protein: CASSPAFSGNTIYF. DNA of the CDR3: TGTGCCAGCTCACCCGCGTTCTCTGGAAACACCATATATTTT.

This rearrangement joins TRBV9 to TRBJ2-5; TRBD2 matches 8 bases. Losses at the gene ends were 0 bases for V and 2 bases for J; bases not matched to a gene: 6. Germline values: CDR1 SGDLS, CDR2 YYNGEE. This CDR3 is 16 amino acids long. The CDR3 DNA sequence: TGTGCCAGCAGCGTAGCGGGAGGGTTATTACAAGAGACCCAGTACTTC. As protein: CASSVAGGLLQETQYF.

The chain links TRBV5-1 to TRBJ2-7, with 9 nucleotides matching TRBD1. Per germline, CDR1 SGHRS and CDR2 YFSETQ. Germline trimming cut 1 base from V and 1 base from J; bases unmatched to any gene: 3. CDR3 length: 15 residues. CDR3 in DNA: TGCGCCAGCAGCTTGCTGGACAGGGGTTCCTACGAGCAGTACTTC. It yields the protein CASSLLDRGSYEQYF.

The chain employs TRBV19 and TRBJ2-7; the match to TRBD1 covers 9 bases. The ends lost 2 bases at V and 1 base at J; junction bases unmatched: 3. Per the germline V gene, CDR1 is LNHDA and CDR2 is SQIVND (reference sequence). The CDR3 runs to 15 residues. CDR3 amino acids: CASSISGTGSYEQYF. The CDR3 DNA sequence: TGTGCCAGTAGTATAAGTGGGACAGGGTCCTACGAGCAGTACTTC.

J is TRBJ2-3 and V is TRBV6-5; a weak D match, TRBD1 (7 bases). The germline V gene encodes CDR1 MNHEY and CDR2 SVGAGI. V lost 5 bases, J lost 5 bases, and 17 bases lay in between. The CDR3 is 15 amino acids. The CDR3 coding sequence is TGTGCCAGCAGTCCCGGCCAGGGGGGCGGAGATACGCAGTATTTT. Translated: CASSPGQGGGDTQYF.

The chain carries TRBV29-1 and TRBJ2-7, with 9 nucleotides matching TRBD1. V was clipped by 6 bases and J by 3 bases; unmatched bases: 9. This CDR3 region has 14 residues. The germline gives CDR1 SQVTM, CDR2 ANQGSEA. As DNA, the CDR3 is TGCAGCGTCCTCACCGGGACAGGGTACTACGAGCAGTACTTC. The encoded protein is CSVLTGTGYYEQYF.

The rearrangement uses TRBV2 and TRBJ1-5; D remains unclear. The CDR3 runs to 15 residues. The germline V gene encodes CDR1 SNHLY and CDR2 FYNNEI. V was cut by 2 bases and J by 3 bases, with 11 bases left in between. As DNA, the CDR3 is TGTGCCAGCAGTGAATCTCACACACCCAATCAGCCCCAGCATTTT. Translated: CASSESHTPNQPQHF.

This chain connects TRBV11-1 to TRBJ2-1; 8 bases are a match to TRBD2. The germline V gene encodes CDR1 SGHAT and CDR2 FQDESV (reference sequence). V was clipped by 10 bases and J by 2 bases; unmatched bases: 7. The CDR3 runs 14 residues. The CDR3 nucleotides read TGTGCCACCTCAATAGCGGGACCCTACAATGAGCAGTTCTTC. Protein: CATSIAGPYNEQFF.

The chain has TRBV19 and TRBJ1-1; no firm D call. V was trimmed by 3 bases and J by 2 bases, leaving 13 bases between them. This CDR3 contains 15 residues. Germline CDR1 and CDR2: LNHDA and SQIVND (reference sequence). DNA for the CDR3: TGTGCCAGTAGTATTTACGTCGCGGGAAACACTGAAGCTTTCTTT. It codes for CASSIYVAGNTEAFF.

J is TRBJ2-7 and V is TRBV9, with 11 bases matching TRBD2. Matching the DNA end better, TRBJ2-5 makes the J call doubtful. This CDR3 contains 15 residues. CDR1 and CDR2 (germline): SGDLS, YYNGEE. CDR3 sequence reads: CASSDSGRAGETQYF. In DNA form, the CDR3 reads TGTGCCAGCAGCGATAGCGGGAGGGCCGGAGAGACCCAGTACTTC.

The chain couples TRBV4-2 to TRBJ1-5; 9 bases agree with TRBD1. With 1 base clipped from V and 3 bases from J, the junction kept 7 bases outside the gene matches. Germline V gene lookup returns CDR1 LGHNA and CDR2 YNFKEQ. There are 17 residues in the CDR3. The CDR3 region is CASSQGTGGVDNQPQHF. The CDR3 DNA is TGTGCCAGCAGCCAAGGAACAGGGGGCGTTGACAATCAGCCCCAGCATTTT.

V gene TRBV5-1 combines with J gene TRBJ2-7; 8 bases agree with TRBD2. Trimming took 4 bases from V and 1 from J; bases not matched to a gene: 7. This CDR3 has 15 amino acids. CDR1 SGHRS and CDR2 YFSETQ come from the germline V gene. In DNA, the CDR3 is TGCGCCAGCAGCATTTTTCGGGAGGGGTCCTACGAGCAGTACTTC. This codes for CASSIFREGSYEQYF.

The rearrangement uses TRBV28 and TRBJ1-1, with TRBD1 as a possible D gene (5 bases). This CDR3 has 13 residues. Germline V gene sequence: CDR1 MDHEN, CDR2 SYDVKM. Trimming removed 6 bases from V and 0 bases from J, with 8 bases in between. The CDR3 loop is CASRTAMNTEAFF. The CDR3 DNA is TGTGCCAGCAGGACAGCCATGAACACTGAAGCTTTCTTT.

This chain uses TRBV9 with TRBJ2-1; possibly TRBD2 for D (6 bases). The CDR3 extends over 16 amino acids. V was trimmed by 0 bases and J by 12 bases, leaving 22 bases between them. Germline assignment: CDR1 SGDLS and CDR2 YYNGEE. This chain's CDR3 is CASSVGPAEGSMGQFF. CDR3 nucleotides: TGTGCCAGCAGCGTAGGCCCCGCGGAGGGGTCAATGGGGCAGTTCTTC.